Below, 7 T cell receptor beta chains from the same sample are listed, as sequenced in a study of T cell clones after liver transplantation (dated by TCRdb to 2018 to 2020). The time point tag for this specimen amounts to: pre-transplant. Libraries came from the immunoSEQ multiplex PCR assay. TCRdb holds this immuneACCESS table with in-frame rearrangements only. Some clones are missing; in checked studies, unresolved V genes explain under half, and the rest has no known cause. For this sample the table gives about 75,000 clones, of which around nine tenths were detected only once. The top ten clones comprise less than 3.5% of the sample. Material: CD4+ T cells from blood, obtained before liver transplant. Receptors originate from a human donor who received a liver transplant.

The CDR3, as DNA: TGTGCCAGCTCAGCCGACAGGGACTCTGGAAACACCATATATTTT. This gives the protein CASSADRDSGNTIYF. The V gene is TRBV18, the J gene TRBJ1-3, with TRBD1 matching 7 bases. J lost 0 bases, V lost 5 bases, and 4 bases had no gene match. The CDR3 consists of 15 residues. The germline V gene encodes CDR1 KGHSH and CDR2 LQKENI.

The CDR3 coding sequence is TGCGCCAGCAGCCCGGCCAGGACTAGCGGCTCCTACAATGAGCAGTTCTTC. Amino acid sequence: CASSPARTSGSYNEQFF. The chain couples TRBV5-1 to TRBJ2-1; TRBD2 matches 10 bases. V trimming: 4 bases; J trimming: 0 bases; junction bases outside the gene matches: 7. The germline gives CDR1 SGHRS, CDR2 YFSETQ. CDR3 length: 17 residues.

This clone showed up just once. CDR3 bases: TGTGCCAGCAGTAAATTAGGGGGCTTCACCGGGGAGCTGTTTTTT. The encoded protein is CASSKLGGFTGELFF. The chain has TRBV27 and TRBJ2-2, with 7 bases matching TRBD1. V trimming: 5 bases; J trimming: 4 bases; junction bases outside the gene matches: 7. The CDR3 extends over 15 amino acids. CDR1 is MNHEY and CDR2 is SMNVEV in the germline V gene (reference sequence).

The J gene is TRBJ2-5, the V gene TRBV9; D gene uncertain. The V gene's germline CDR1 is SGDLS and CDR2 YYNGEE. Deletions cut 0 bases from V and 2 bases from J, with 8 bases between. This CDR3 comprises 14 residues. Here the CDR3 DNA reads TGTGCCAGCAGCGTAGGTTTCAGACAAGAGACCCAGTACTTC. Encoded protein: CASSVGFRQETQYF.

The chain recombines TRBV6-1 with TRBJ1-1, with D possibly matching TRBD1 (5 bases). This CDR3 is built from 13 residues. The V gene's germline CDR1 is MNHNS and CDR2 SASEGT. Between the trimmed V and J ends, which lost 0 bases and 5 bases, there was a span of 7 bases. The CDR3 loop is CASSEARGTEAFF. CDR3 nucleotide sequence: TGTGCCAGCAGTGAAGCGCGGGGGACTGAAGCTTTCTTT.

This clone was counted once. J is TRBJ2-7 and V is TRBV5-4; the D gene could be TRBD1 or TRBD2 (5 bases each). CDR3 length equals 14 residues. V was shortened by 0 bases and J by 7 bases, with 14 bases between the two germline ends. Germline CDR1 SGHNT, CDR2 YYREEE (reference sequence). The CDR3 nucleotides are TGTGCCAGCAGCTTGGGACAGCGGCCCAGAGAGCAGTACTTC. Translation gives CASSLGQRPREQYF.

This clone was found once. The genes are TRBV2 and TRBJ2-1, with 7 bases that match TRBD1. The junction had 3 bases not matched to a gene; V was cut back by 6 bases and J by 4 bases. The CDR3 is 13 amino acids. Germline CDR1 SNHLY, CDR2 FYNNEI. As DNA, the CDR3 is TGTGCCAGCAGAGTGGGACAGTACAATGAGCAGTTCTTC. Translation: CASRVGQYNEQFF.